This T cell receptor beta chain stems from a study of identical twins. TCRdb passed the 5' RACE reads through MiXCR, listing each CDR3 protein once. The sample includes under 800,000 distinct CDR3 sequences, 21% of them seen just once. CDR1 and CDR2 (germline): SGHRS, YFSETQ. With V trimmed by 2 bases and J by 5 bases, 5 bases remained unmatched. CDR3 length: 16 residues. This same sample was also taken into another study, of T cells expressing NK-cell markers. That investigation notes: With respect to HCMV, seven of the eight sequenced donors were seropositive, and one was seronegative.

This TCR derives from a woman aged 18-30 years in good health. Sequencing used PBMCs. The chain carries TRBV5-1 and TRBJ2-3; 13 bases are shared with TRBD2. The CDR3 loop is CASSFGLAGVGDTQYF. DNA for the CDR3: TGCGCCAGCAGCTTCGGACTAGCGGGAGTCGGAGATACGCAGTATTTT.